These 5 T cell receptor beta chains were all obtained from the same sample, sequenced in a study of blood T cell repertoires in COVID-19. Profiled with immunoSEQ multiplex PCR; TCRdb holds only in-frame clones, not every one. Here the sample spans 15,000 to 20,000 clones, around nine tenths being singletons. Material for sequencing was peripheral blood. These receptors all stem from a human donor in a cohort sampled during active COVID-19.

The chain uses TRBV19 and TRBJ1-6; D is unclear. V shed 7 bases and J shed 14 bases, with 18 bases lying between them. Germline CDR1 LNHDA, CDR2 SQIVND (reference sequence). This CDR3 region has 13 residues. The CDR3, as DNA: TGTGCCAGTACCTCTTGGGAGGGTAGTTCCCTCCACTTT. This gives the protein CASTSWEGSSLHF.

The chain uses TRBV5-1 and TRBJ2-3; possibly TRBD2 for D (5 bases). The V gene lost 1 base and the J gene lost 6 bases, with 18 bases spanning the gap. The CDR3 consists of 16 residues. Germline CDR1 reads SGHRS; CDR2 reads YFSETQ. This CDR3 is CASSLYVYSGVDTQYF. CDR3 DNA: TGCGCCAGCAGCTTGTACGTCTACTCCGGGGTCGATACGCAGTATTTT.

This rearrangement joins TRBV19 to TRBJ1-5; 7 bases align to TRBD1. The germline gives CDR1 LNHDA, CDR2 SQIVND (reference sequence). The CDR3 is made up of 14 amino acids. Trimming took 3 bases from V and 5 from J; bases not matched to a gene: 4. The CDR3 nucleotides are TGTGCCAGTAGTATGACAGGGAGCCATCAGCCCCAGCATTTT. It encodes CASSMTGSHQPQHF.

The rearrangement joins TRBV2 to TRBJ1-4; D ambiguous. Deletions cut 1 base from V and 4 bases from J, with 7 bases between. Germline assignment: CDR1 SNHLY and CDR2 FYNNEI. This CDR3 has 14 residues. The DNA for the CDR3 is TGTGCCAGCAGTGAAGGTCGGAGTAATGAAAAACTGTTTTTT. Translation gives CASSEGRSNEKLFF.

The chain couples TRBV15 to TRBJ2-2, with D possibly TRBD2 on 5 matching bases. The germline CDR1 and CDR2 sequences are LNHNV and YYDKDF (reference sequence). Trimming left V 0 bases short and J 5 bases short, with 10 bases between. The CDR3 extends over 15 amino acids. CDR3 loop: CATSREEVGTGELFF. CDR3 sequence (DNA): TGTGCCACCAGCAGAGAGGAGGTGGGGACCGGGGAGCTGTTTTTT.